These T cell receptor beta chains were read from a single sample in a study of blood T cell repertoires in COVID-19. Method: immunoSEQ multiplex PCR; TCRdb's copy keeps in-frame clones and lacks some. The table lists roughly 18,000 clones, roughly nine tenths of them singletons. The sequenced material came from peripheral blood. These receptors originate from a man in his 60s with active COVID-19. Both conserved end residues are part of each CDR3. Fields, in order: J gene, V gene, clone size, D gene, CDR3 protein, CDR3 DNA. A D gene is named only where the DNA matches it firmly. The size of a clone is reported for some rows only, either as once, few or many, or as a class for expanded clones.

TRBJ2-3,TRBV10-3,-,TRBD2,CAIRSSSGTSTDTQYF,TGTGCCATCAGGAGTTCTAGCGGGACTAGCACAGATACGCAGTATTTT
TRBJ2-1,TRBV27,-,TRBD2,CASSFSRGERRQRWNEQFF,TGTGCCAGCAGTTTTTCCCGGGGGGAGCGGAGACAGCGGTGGAATGAGCAGTTCTTC
TRBJ1-5,TRBV11-2,-,TRBD1,CASSRDRLNQPQHF,TGTGCCAGCAGTCGGGACAGACTCAATCAGCCCCAGCATTTT
TRBJ2-3,TRBV11-3,-,TRBD2,CASSPSGGQGDTQYF,TGTGCCAGCAGCCCTAGCGGGGGGCAGGGAGATACGCAGTATTTT
TRBJ2-5,TRBV18,-,-,CASSPNTGKEETQYF,TGTGCCAGCTCACCCAATACCGGGAAAGAAGAGACCCAGTACTTC
TRBJ1-3,TRBV24-1,-,-,CATSDPTGPGNTIYF,TGTGCCACCAGTGATCCGACAGGACCAGGAAACACCATATATTTT
TRBJ2-1,TRBV19,-,TRBD2,CASVAGATYNEQFF,TGTGCCAGCGTAGCGGGAGCTACCTACAATGAGCAGTTCTTC
TRBJ2-7,TRBV5-5,once,-,CASSLNREQTYEQYF,TGTGCCAGCAGCTTGAACCGGGAGCAAACCTACGAGCAGTACTTC
TRBJ2-1,TRBV9,-,-,CASSATPGRDNEQFF,TGTGCCAGCTCCGCAACCCCCGGGCGGGACAATGAGCAGTTCTTC
TRBJ2-7,TRBV27,-,-,CASRPLALERAYEQYF,TGTGCCAGCAGGCCCCTAGCCTTGGAAAGGGCCTACGAGCAGTACTTC
TRBJ2-1,TRBV6-5,-,-,CASSPRRGNEQFF,TGTGCCAGCAGTCCGCGGCGGGGCAATGAGCAGTTCTTC
TRBJ2-3,TRBV4-2,-,TRBD2,CASSQGVGLGGADTQYF,TGTGCCAGCAGCCAAGGTGTGGGACTGGGAGGGGCAGATACGCAGTATTTT
TRBJ2-7,TRBV6-5,-,-,CASIGLRPHEQYF,TGTGCCAGCATTGGACTGCGTCCCCACGAGCAGTACTTC
TRBJ1-1,TRBV4-1,-,TRBD1,CASRGDPKTGWVETEAFF,TGCGCCAGCAGGGGGGATCCCAAGACAGGGTGGGTAGAAACTGAAGCTTTCTTT
TRBJ2-7,TRBV18,-,TRBD2,CASSRGSRDYEQYF,TGTGCCAGCTCCCGCGGGAGTAGGGACTACGAGCAGTACTTC
TRBJ2-5,TRBV3-1/TRBV3-2,-,TRBD1,CASSQAGQGGETQYF,TGTGCCAGCAGCCAAGCGGGACAGGGGGGGGAGACCCAGTACTTC
TRBJ2-7,TRBV21-1,-,-,CASSKRAGYYEQYF,TGTGCCAGCAGCAAAAGGGCGGGTTACTACGAGCAGTACTTC
TRBJ2-1,TRBV5-1,-,-,CASSGNGEYNEQFF,TGCGCCAGCAGCGGAAACGGGGAGTACAATGAGCAGTTCTTC
TRBJ2-7,TRBV29-1,-,TRBD2,CSGPGLAGRHATYEQYF,TGCAGCGGTCCGGGACTAGCGGGACGCCACGCCACCTACGAGCAGTACTTC
TRBJ2-3,TRBV11-3,-,TRBD2,CASSLAAGLEDTQYF,TGTGCCAGCAGCTTAGCTGCCGGACTAGAAGATACGCAGTATTTT
TRBJ1-5,TRBV6-6,few,TRBD1,CASSRQGANQPQHF,TGTGCCAGCAGCCGACAGGGGGCCAATCAGCCCCAGCATTTT
TRBJ2-7,TRBV9,-,TRBD2,CASSVEDGGSYEQYF,TGTGCCAGCAGCGTCGAGGACGGGGGGTCCTACGAGCAGTACTTC
TRBJ2-1,TRBV30,-,TRBD2,CAWSVRVSWLTSGAYNEQFF,TGTGCCTGGAGTGTACGAGTGAGTTGGCTGACTAGCGGAGCTTACAATGAGCAGTTCTTC
TRBJ2-7,TRBV6-5,-,-,CASTSKAGPHEQYF,TGTGCCAGCACCAGCAAGGCAGGGCCCCACGAGCAGTACTTC
TRBJ2-3,TRBV5-1,-,-,CASSLGSGTADTQYF,TGCGCCAGCAGCTTGGGAAGCGGAACCGCAGATACGCAGTATTTT
TRBJ1-3,TRBV9,-,-,CASSAGLYSGNTIYF,TGTGCCAGCAGCGCCGGACTGTACTCTGGAAACACCATATATTTT